A selection of T cell receptor beta chains follows, all from one sample in a study of cytomegalovirus exposure and HLA in healthy donors. This table comes from immunoSEQ multiplex PCR, and its TCRdb copy is limited to in-frame clones, with some not included. This table has about 150,000 clones, roughly 73% appearing once. Input material: PBMCs. The receptors were sampled from a woman in her twenties or thirties in good health and CMV-seronegative. Both conserved end residues are trimmed from each CDR3.

>TRBV9
ASSVGGAASGLDYGYT
>TRBV5-1
ASSLIPGNTGELF
>TRBV7-9
ASSISGLYAEAF
>TRBV9
ASSVLAGGNTGELF
>TRBV18
ASSPSAGSVGQPQH
>TRBV2
ASRRGQFMNTEAF
>TRBV5-4
ASSLVAAGANVLT
>TRBV5-6
ASSPKGWQYPSGNTIY
>TRBV6-5
ASSQGTSRLGYT
>TRBV7-9
ASSLTGPTEAF
>TRBV4-1
ASSQGLQGAYEQY
>TRBV13
ASSLGRGFGELF
>TRBV6-5
ASSYRGVSLH
>TRBV5-1
ASRAGVDNSPLH
>TRBV6-5
ASSFRGGVETQY
>TRBV5-1
ASSVEYWDSSQY
>TRBV6-1
ASSRRGASYEQY
>TRBV14
ASSQGGRYTDTQY
>TRBV5-1
AGRVDLDYGYT
>TRBV7-9
ASTPSGAF
>TRBV18
ASSLGQAYRLF
>TRBV20-1
SPLQGTEAF
>TRBV6-5
ACRWGRDTEAF
>TRBV4-1
ASSRHRGSWAGYYGYT
>TRBV5-1
ASSTTGVDTQY
>TRBV5-6
ASSYPGHKSQY
>TRBV4-1
ASSQGLGTGAPYGYT
>TRBV6-1
ASSEVWLAGVKNIQY
>TRBV18
ASSQGLGGVGSPLH
>TRBV4-1
ASSQEGQGSNQPQH
>TRBV5-1
ASSSGTLYEQY
>TRBV6-6
ASTFQGFTEAF
>TRBV6-1
ASSEASGGGPADTQY
>TRBV6-1
ATLSRLAGTDTQY
>TRBV5-1
ASSFGPPGAGGINEQF
>TRBV4-2
ASSLGTGNEKLF
>TRBV2
ASKLGGGSTDTQY
>TRBV5-1
ASESGTSADTQY
>TRBV6-5
ASSLQADWPQH
>TRBV2
ASSESFNSGLGQF
>TRBV29-1
GSQAGADTQY
>TRBV2
ASSDDRGDSNQPQH